These 20 T cell receptor beta chains were all obtained from the same sample, sequenced in a study of identical twins. TCRdb ran MiXCR on the 5' RACE reads and lists one entry per CDR3 protein. The sample lists a few hundred thousand distinct CDR3 sequences, approximately 16% occurring once. These data were likewise used in another study, on yellow fever vaccine responses in identical twins.

The material sequenced was CD4+ T cells sorted from blood. The receptors were sampled from a woman aged 18-30 years in good health.

This clonotype was detected a few times. The genes are TRBV5-1 and TRBJ2-7; 7 nucleotides align to TRBD2. The junction had 4 bases not matched to a gene; V was cut back by 0 bases and J by 1 base. Germline assignment: CDR1 SGHRS and CDR2 YFSETQ. The CDR3 has 15 amino acids. The CDR3 DNA sequence: TGCGCCAGCAGCTTGGGCACTAGCGAATCCTACGAGCAGTACTTC. Amino acid sequence: CASSLGTSESYEQYF.

This clonotype was detected ten times or more. The V call is TRBV4-1, the J call TRBJ1-4, with TRBD1 matching over 12 bases. V shed 3 bases, J shed 7 bases, and the junction held 3 bases outside the gene matches. Germline V gene data show CDR1 as MGHRA and CDR2 as YSYEKL. The CDR3 has 15 residues. DNA of the CDR3: TGCGCCAGCAGCCATGGGACAGGGGGCGTTGAAAAACTGTTTTTT. This encodes CASSHGTGGVEKLFF.

This clonotype was counted only a few times. The V gene is TRBV2, the J gene TRBJ2-5, with D perhaps given as TRBD1 or TRBD2 (5 bases each). The CDR3 totals 14 residues. Germline CDR1 is SNHLY and CDR2 is FYNNEI. V was trimmed by 7 bases and J by 0 bases, leaving 12 bases between them. CDR3 amino acids: CASILVGHQETQYF. CDR3 nucleotides: TGTGCCAGCATTCTGGTGGGACACCAAGAGACCCAGTACTTC.

Only a few counts were recorded for this clonotype. V usage is TRBV5-1 and J usage is TRBJ2-6, with D hard to call. Germline CDR1 and CDR2: SGHRS and YFSETQ. V lost 2 bases and J lost 1, with 7 bases in between. This CDR3 comprises 15 residues. The CDR3 reads CASSFSSSGANVLTF. The CDR3 DNA reads TGCGCCAGCAGCTTTAGTTCTTCTGGGGCCAACGTCCTGACTTTC. The whole variable domain, filled in from reference TRBV5-1 and TRBJ2-6, reads KAGVTQTPRYLIKTRGQQVTLSCSPISGHRSVSWYQQTPGQGLQFLFEYFSETQRNKGNFPGRFSGRQFSNSRSEMNVSTLELGDSALYLCASSFSSSGANVLTFGAGSRLTVL.

For this clonotype: One junction end disagrees with the germline gene, perhaps due to a read error. This chain uses TRBV18 with TRBJ2-3; 8 nucleotides align to TRBD2. This CDR3 has 15 residues. The germline CDR1 and CDR2 sequences are KGHSH and LQKENI. In DNA form, the CDR3 reads TGTGCCAACTCACCGAGGGGACTAGACACAGATACGCAGTATTTT. It specifies CANSPRGLDTDTQYF. Full variable domain (rest looked up from reference TRBV18 and TRBJ2-3): NAGVMQNPRHLVRRRGQEARLRCSPMKGHSHVYWYRQLPEEGLKFMVYLQKENIIDESGMPKERFSAEFPKEGPSILRIQQVVRGDSAAYFCANSPRGLDTDTQYFGPGTRLTVL.

This clonotype was detected ten times or more. The chain employs TRBV3-1 and TRBJ2-5; D unclear. This CDR3 is 15 amino acids long. Germline-derived CDR1 and CDR2 are LGHDT and YNNKEL (reference sequence). V was clipped by 1 base and J by 2 bases, with 11 bases between them. CDR3 amino acids: CASSQGAAPQETQYF. The CDR3 nucleotides read TGTGCCAGCAGCCAAGGGGCGGCTCCTCAAGAGACCCAGTACTTC.

This clonotype was counted only a few times. The V call is TRBV7-9, the J call TRBJ2-1; perhaps TRBD2 as D (6 bases). This CDR3 spans 16 amino acids. Germline loops: CDR1 SEHNR, CDR2 FQNEAQ (reference sequence). V gave up 5 bases and J gave up 8 bases, with 22 bases separating them. Here the CDR3 reads CASSPGLGLAAHEQFF. Written as DNA, the CDR3 is TGTGCCAGCAGCCCAGGCCTGGGACTCGCCGCCCATGAGCAGTTCTTC.

This clonotype occurred a few times. V is TRBV6-5 and J is TRBJ1-6; no clear D. The ends were cut back, 3 bases at V and 8 bases at J, with 11 bases in the middle. The germline V gene encodes CDR1 MNHEY and CDR2 SVGAGI. The CDR3 contains 14 residues. The CDR3 here is CASSYSTSHSPLHF. CDR3 DNA: TGTGCCAGCAGTTATAGCACGTCGCATTCACCCCTCCACTTT.

This clonotype has a handful of counts. This sequence joins TRBV9 and TRBJ2-5, with TRBD2 matching over 7 bases. The V and J ends lost 0 bases and 5 bases, in that order; junction bases with no gene match: 4. Germline V gives CDR1 SGDLS, CDR2 YYNGEE. The CDR3 totals 14 residues. The CDR3 DNA follows: TGTGCCAGCAGCGTAGGACACGGGGGGGAGACCCAGTACTTC. This gives the protein CASSVGHGGETQYF.

This clonotype was counted between two and nine times. The V and J genes are TRBV2 and TRBJ2-2, with 11 positions matching TRBD2. The CDR3 length is 16 residues. V lost 5 bases to trimming and J lost 1 base; unmatched junction nucleotides: 3. Germline V CDR1 and CDR2: SNHLY, FYNNEI. As DNA, the CDR3 is TGTGCCAGCAGTCGCACTAGCGGGAGGAACACCGGGGAGCTGTTTTTT. It codes for CASSRTSGRNTGELFF.

This rearrangement joins TRBV20-1 to TRBJ2-2, with D possibly called TRBD1 or TRBD2 (6 bases each). V was clipped by 0 bases and J by 1 base, with 12 bases between them. This CDR3 contains 16 residues. Germline loops: CDR1 DFQATT, CDR2 SNEGSKA (reference sequence). The CDR3 loop reads CSARDRRGQNTGELFF. In DNA form, the CDR3 reads TGCAGTGCTAGAGATCGTCGGGGGCAGAACACCGGGGAGCTGTTTTTT.

This clonotype was counted a few times. The CDR3 nucleotides read TGTGCCATCAGTGATTCTGAGGTCCGCAATCAGCCCCAGCATTTT. Its protein product is CAISDSEVRNQPQHF. The chain carries TRBV10-3 and TRBJ1-5; D unclear. Trimming shortened V by 3 bases and J by 2 bases, and 11 bases separated the two germline ends. Germline V gene lookup returns CDR1 ENHRY and CDR2 SYGVKD. The CDR3 loop spans 15 amino acids.

The rearrangement uses TRBV6-5 and TRBJ2-1; 11 nucleotides line up with TRBD2. The CDR3 covers 19 residues. J lost 0 bases, V lost 0 bases, and 7 bases had no gene match. The germline V gene has CDR1 MNHEY and CDR2 SVGAGI. The CDR3 region has the DNA TGTGCCAGCAGTTACTCCCTAGCGGGAGGTAAGAGCTCCTACAATGAGCAGTTCTTC. Protein product: CASSYSLAGGKSSYNEQFF.

The chain uses TRBV20-1 and TRBJ2-1; D is undetermined. The CDR3 is made up of 16 amino acids. V lost 0 bases to trimming and J lost 6 bases, with 18 bases between them. Germline CDR1 reads DFQATT; CDR2 reads SNEGSKA (reference sequence). The CDR3 loop is CSARDPVGPPGNEQFF. CDR3 in DNA: TGCAGTGCTAGAGACCCAGTCGGCCCTCCTGGCAATGAGCAGTTCTTC.

A few counts support this clonotype. The CDR3 here is CASSPLAGLSTDTQYF. CDR3 nucleotide sequence: TGTGCCAGCAGCCCCCTAGCGGGACTTAGCACAGATACGCAGTATTTT. The chain carries TRBV7-2 and TRBJ2-3, with 9 bases aligning to TRBD2. J lost 0 bases, V lost 5 bases, and 6 bases had no gene match. In germline, CDR1 is SGHTA, CDR2 FQGNSA. This CDR3 is built from 16 residues.

This clonotype was picked up a small number of times. The chain couples TRBV5-6 to TRBJ2-2, with TRBD1 matching 9 bases. Germline V CDR1 and CDR2: SGHDT, YYEEEE. Unmatched junction bases numbered 7, after V lost 3 bases and J lost 7 bases. This CDR3 contains 15 residues. The CDR3 region is CASSSRDRDIGELFF. As DNA, the CDR3 is TGTGCCAGCAGCTCCCGGGACAGGGATATCGGGGAGCTGTTTTTT.

This chain connects TRBV7-2 to TRBJ1-2, with 7 bases identical to TRBD1. Germline values: CDR1 SGHTA, CDR2 FQGNSA. The CDR3 has 14 residues. J lost 5 bases, V lost 5 bases, and 8 bases had no gene match. The chain's CDR3 is CASSIQGRDYGYTF. CDR3 sequence (DNA): TGTGCCAGCAGCATACAGGGGAGGGATTATGGCTACACCTTC.

The rearrangement uses TRBV28 and TRBJ1-2, with D unresolved. Germline CDR1 and CDR2: MDHEN and SYDVKM. This CDR3 contains 12 residues. V was shortened by 5 bases and J by 8 bases, with 12 bases between the two germline ends. CDR3 bases: TGTGCCAGCAGTCAGATCGGCAGGGGCTACACCTTC. It yields the protein CASSQIGRGYTF.

This clonotype was picked up many times. The chain carries TRBV15 and TRBJ2-1; TRBD2 agrees at 14 bases. CDR1 and CDR2 from the germline V gene are LNHNV and YYDKDF (reference sequence). V dropped 8 bases and J dropped 5; count of bases not matched to a gene: 8. The CDR3 consists of 16 residues. This chain's CDR3 is CATGPRLAGGNNEQFF. In nucleotides, the CDR3 is TGTGCCACCGGGCCGAGACTAGCGGGGGGGAACAATGAGCAGTTCTTC. Drawing the rest from reference TRBV15 and TRBJ2-1, the complete variable domain is DAMVIQNPRYQVTQFGKPVTLSCSQTLNHNVMYWYQQKSSQAPKLLFHYYDKDFNNEADTPDNFQSRRPNTSFCFLDIRSPGLGDTAMYLCATGPRLAGGNNEQFFGPGTRLTVL.

This chain joins TRBV5-5 and TRBJ2-1; 9 bases are a match to TRBD1. The ends lost 3 bases at V and 9 bases at J; junction bases unmatched: 16. The CDR3 runs 17 residues. Looked up from germline, CDR1 is SGHKS and CDR2 is YYEKEE (reference sequence). CDR3 residues: CASSSPAGTGRGGEQFF. In nucleotides, the CDR3 is TGTGCCAGCAGCTCTCCGGCCGGGACAGGGAGGGGTGGTGAGCAGTTCTTC.